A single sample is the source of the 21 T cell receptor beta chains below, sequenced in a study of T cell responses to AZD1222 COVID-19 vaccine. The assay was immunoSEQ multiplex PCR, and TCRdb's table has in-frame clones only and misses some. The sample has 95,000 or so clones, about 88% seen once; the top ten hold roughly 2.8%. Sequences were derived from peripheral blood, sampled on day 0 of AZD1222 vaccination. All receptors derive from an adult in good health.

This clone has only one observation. In nucleotides, the CDR3 is TGTGCCAGCAGTTTGGGGGACCCTCCCTACGAGCAGTACTTC. Protein: CASSLGDPPYEQYF. This chain connects TRBV28 to TRBJ2-7; D could derive from TRBD1 or TRBD2 (5 bases each). V shed 3 bases and J shed 2 bases, with 11 bases lying between them. CDR3 length: 14 residues. Germline lookup yields CDR1 MDHEN and CDR2 SYDVKM.

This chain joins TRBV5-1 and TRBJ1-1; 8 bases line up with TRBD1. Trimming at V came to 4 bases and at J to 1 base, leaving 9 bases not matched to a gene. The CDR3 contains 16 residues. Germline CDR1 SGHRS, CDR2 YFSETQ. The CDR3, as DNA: TGCGCCAGCAGCCCCCGACCCGGGACAGGGAACACTGAAGCTTTCTTT. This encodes CASSPRPGTGNTEAFF.

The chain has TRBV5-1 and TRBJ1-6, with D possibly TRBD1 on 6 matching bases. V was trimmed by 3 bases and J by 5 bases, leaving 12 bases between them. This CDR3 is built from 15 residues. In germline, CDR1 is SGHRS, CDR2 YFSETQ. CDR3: CASSYGQNHNSPLHF. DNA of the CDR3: TGCGCCAGCAGCTACGGACAGAATCATAATTCACCCCTCCACTTT. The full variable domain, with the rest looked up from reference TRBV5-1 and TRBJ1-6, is KAGVTQTPRYLIKTRGQQVTLSCSPISGHRSVSWYQQTPGQGLQFLFEYFSETQRNKGNFPGRFSGRQFSNSRSEMNVSTLELGDSALYLCASSYGQNHNSPLHFGNGTRLTVT.

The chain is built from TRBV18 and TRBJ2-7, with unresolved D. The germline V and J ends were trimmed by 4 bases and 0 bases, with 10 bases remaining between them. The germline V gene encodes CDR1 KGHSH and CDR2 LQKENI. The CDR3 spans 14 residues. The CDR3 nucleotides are TGTGCCAGCTCACATAAGGACGGCTCCTACGAGCAGTACTTC. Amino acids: CASSHKDGSYEQYF.

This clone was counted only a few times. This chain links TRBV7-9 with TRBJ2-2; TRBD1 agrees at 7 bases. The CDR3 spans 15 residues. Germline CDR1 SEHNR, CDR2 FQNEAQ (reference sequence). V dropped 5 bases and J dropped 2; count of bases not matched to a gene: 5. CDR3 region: CASSRTGVNTGELFF. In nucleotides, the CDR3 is TGTGCCAGCAGCAGAACAGGGGTAAACACCGGGGAGCTGTTTTTT. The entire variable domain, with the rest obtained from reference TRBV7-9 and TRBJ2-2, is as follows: DTGVSQNPRHKITKRGQNVTFRCDPISEHNRLYWYRQTLGQGPEFLTYFQNEAQLEKSRLLSDRFSAERPKGSFSTLEIQRTEQGDSAMYLCASSRTGVNTGELFFGEGSRLTVL.

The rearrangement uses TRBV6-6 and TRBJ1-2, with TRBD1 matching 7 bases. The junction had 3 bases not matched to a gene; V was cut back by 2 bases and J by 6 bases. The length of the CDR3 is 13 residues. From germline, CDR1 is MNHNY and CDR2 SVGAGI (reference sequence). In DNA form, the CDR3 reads TGTGCCAGCAGTTACGTCAGGGGGAATGGCTACACCTTC. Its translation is CASSYVRGNGYTF.

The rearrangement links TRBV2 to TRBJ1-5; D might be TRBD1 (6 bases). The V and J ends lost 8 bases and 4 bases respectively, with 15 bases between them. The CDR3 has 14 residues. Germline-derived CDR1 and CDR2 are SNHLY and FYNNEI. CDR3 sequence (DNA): TGTGCCAGCGGGGTTAGGCAGGGGAATCAGCCCCAGCATTTT. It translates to CASGVRQGNQPQHF.

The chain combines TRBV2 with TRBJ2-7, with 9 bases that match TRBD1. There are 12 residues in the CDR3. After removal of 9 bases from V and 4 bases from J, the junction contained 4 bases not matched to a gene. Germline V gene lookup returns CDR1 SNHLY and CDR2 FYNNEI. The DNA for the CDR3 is TGTGCCAGGGGACAGGGTGGGTACGAGCAGTACTTC. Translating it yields CARGQGGYEQYF.

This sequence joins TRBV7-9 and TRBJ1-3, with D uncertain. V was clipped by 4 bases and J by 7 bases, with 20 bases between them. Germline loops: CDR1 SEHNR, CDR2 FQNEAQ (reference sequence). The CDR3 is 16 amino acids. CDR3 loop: CASSSPGTLTMNTIYF. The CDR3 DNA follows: TGTGCCAGCAGCTCACCAGGAACGCTAACCATGAACACCATATATTTT.

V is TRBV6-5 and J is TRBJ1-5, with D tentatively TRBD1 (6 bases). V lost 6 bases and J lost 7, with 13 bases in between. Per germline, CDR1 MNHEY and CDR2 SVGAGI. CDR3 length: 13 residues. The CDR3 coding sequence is TGTGCCAGCAGGGGGGGGCAGGGACAGCCCCAGCATTTT. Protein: CASRGGQGQPQHF.

The CDR3 reads CASSFNPEGETKYYSNQPQHF. CDR3 DNA sequence: TGTGCCAGCAGTTTCAACCCCGAGGGGGAAACTAAATATTATAGCAATCAGCCCCAGCATTTT. The chain joins TRBV28 to TRBJ1-5; D might be TRBD1 (6 bases). V was shortened by 3 bases and J by 0 bases, with 27 bases between the two germline ends. Germline lookup yields CDR1 MDHEN and CDR2 SYDVKM. The CDR3 spans 21 residues.

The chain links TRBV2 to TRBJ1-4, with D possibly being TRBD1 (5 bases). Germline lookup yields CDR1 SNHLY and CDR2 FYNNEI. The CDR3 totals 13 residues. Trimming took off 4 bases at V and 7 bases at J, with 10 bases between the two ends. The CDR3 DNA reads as TGTGCCAGCAGTGGGGGCAGGGCTGAAAAACTGTTTTTT. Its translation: CASSGGRAEKLFF. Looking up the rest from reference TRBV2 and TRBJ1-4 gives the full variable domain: EPEVTQTPSHQVTQMGQEVILRCVPISNHLYFYWYRQILGQKVEFLVSFYNNEISEKSEIFDDQFSVERPDGSNFTLKIRSTKLEDSAMYFCASSGGRAEKLFFGSGTQLSVL.

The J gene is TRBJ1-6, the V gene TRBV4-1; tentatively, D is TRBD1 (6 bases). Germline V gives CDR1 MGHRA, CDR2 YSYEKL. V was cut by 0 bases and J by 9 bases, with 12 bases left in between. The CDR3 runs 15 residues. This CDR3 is CASSQEGGRVSPLHF. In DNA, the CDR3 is TGCGCCAGCAGCCAAGAGGGGGGGCGCGTTTCACCCCTCCACTTT.

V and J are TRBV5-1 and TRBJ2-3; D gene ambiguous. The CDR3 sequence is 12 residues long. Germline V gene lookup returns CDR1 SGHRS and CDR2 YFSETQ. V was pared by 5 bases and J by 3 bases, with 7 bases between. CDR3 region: CASRGFTDTQYF. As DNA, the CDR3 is TGCGCCAGCAGAGGGTTTACAGATACGCAGTATTTT.

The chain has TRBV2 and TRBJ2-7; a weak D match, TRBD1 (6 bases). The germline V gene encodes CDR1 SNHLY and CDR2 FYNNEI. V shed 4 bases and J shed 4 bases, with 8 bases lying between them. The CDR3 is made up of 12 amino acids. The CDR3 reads CASSGQGYEQYF. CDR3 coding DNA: TGTGCCAGCAGTGGGCAGGGGTACGAGCAGTACTTC. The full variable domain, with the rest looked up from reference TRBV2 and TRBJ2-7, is EPEVTQTPSHQVTQMGQEVILRCVPISNHLYFYWYRQILGQKVEFLVSFYNNEISEKSEIFDDQFSVERPDGSNFTLKIRSTKLEDSAMYFCASSGQGYEQYFGPGTRLTVT.

As DNA, the CDR3 is TGTGCCAGCAGCTTAGAGTCGAGATTGCGGGGGGGCTTAACAGATACGCAGTATTTT. Amino acids: CASSLESRLRGGLTDTQYF. The chain is built from TRBV7-2 and TRBJ2-3; the match to TRBD2 covers 9 bases. Germline-derived CDR1 and CDR2 are SGHTA and FQGNSA. J gave up 3 bases and V 1 base, and 14 bases lay outside the gene matches. The CDR3 contains 19 residues.

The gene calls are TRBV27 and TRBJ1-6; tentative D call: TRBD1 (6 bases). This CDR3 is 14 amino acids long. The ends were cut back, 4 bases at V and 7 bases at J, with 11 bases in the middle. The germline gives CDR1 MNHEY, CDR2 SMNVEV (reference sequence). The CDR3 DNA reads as TGTGCCAGCAGTTCCGGACAGCTAAATTCACCCCTCCACTTT. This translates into CASSSGQLNSPLHF.

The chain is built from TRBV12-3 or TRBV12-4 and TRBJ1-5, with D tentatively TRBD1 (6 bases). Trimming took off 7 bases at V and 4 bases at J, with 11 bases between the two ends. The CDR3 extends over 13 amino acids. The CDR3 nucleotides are TGTGCCAGCAAGGGGACAACGAATCAGCCCCAGCATTTT. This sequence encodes CASKGTTNQPQHF.

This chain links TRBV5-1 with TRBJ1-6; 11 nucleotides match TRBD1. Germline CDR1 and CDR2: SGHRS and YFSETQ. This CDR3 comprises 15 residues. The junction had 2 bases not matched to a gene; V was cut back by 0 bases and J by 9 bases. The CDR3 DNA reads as TGCGCCAGCAGCTTGGTTGGACAGGGGGCTTCACCCCTCCACTTT. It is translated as CASSLVGQGASPLHF.

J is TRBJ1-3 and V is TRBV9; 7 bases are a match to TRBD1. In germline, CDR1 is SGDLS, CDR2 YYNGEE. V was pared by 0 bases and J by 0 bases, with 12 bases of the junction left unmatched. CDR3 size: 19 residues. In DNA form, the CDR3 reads TGTGCCAGCAGCGTAGACTTCAGACAGGGAACACTCTCTGGAAACACCATATATTTT. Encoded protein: CASSVDFRQGTLSGNTIYF.

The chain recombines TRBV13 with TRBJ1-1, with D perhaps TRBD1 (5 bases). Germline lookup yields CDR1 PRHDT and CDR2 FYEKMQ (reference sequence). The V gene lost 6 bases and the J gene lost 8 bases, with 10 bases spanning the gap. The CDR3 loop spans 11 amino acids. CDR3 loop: CASRGPGEAFF. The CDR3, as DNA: TGTGCCAGCAGGGGTCCAGGGGAAGCTTTCTTT.